This TCR beta chain was found in a study of blood T cell repertoires in COVID-19. Sequenced by immunoSEQ multiplex PCR; TCRdb stores in-frame clones only, minus some. The data hold about 45,000 clones, with roughly four fifths observed a single time. The CDR3 is made up of 15 amino acids. J was trimmed by 2 bases and V by 1 base; bases with no gene match: 3. Germline V gene sequence: CDR1 SGHDT, CDR2 YYEEEE. Specimen: peripheral blood. The source of this sequence is a woman aged 70-85 years with acute or convalescent COVID-19. The V gene is TRBV5-6, the J gene TRBJ1-5; 7 nucleotides match TRBD1. This CDR3 reads CASSLSGGGNQPQHF. CDR3 nucleotide sequence: TGTGCCAGCAGCTTGTCAGGGGGTGGCAATCAGCCCCAGCATTTT.